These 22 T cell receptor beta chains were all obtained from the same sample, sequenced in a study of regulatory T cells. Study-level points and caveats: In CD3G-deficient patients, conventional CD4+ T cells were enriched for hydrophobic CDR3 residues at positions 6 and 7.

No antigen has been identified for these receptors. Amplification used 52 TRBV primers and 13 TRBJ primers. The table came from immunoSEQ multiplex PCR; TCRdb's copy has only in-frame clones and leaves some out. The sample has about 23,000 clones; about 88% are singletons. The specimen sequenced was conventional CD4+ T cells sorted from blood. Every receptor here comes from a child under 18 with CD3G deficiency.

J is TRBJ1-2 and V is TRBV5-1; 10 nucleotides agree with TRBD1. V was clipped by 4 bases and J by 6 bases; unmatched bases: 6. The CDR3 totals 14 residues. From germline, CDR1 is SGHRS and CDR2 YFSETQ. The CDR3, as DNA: TGCGCCAGCAGCCGCGGTGGGACAGGGGATGGCTACACCTTC. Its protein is CASSRGGTGDGYTF.

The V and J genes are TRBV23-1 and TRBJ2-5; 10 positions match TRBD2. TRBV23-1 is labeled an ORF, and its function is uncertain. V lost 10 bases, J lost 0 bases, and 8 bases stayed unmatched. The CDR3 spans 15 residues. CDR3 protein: CATLAGAVYQETQYF. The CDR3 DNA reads TGCGCCACCCTAGCGGGAGCTGTCTACCAAGAGACCCAGTACTTC.

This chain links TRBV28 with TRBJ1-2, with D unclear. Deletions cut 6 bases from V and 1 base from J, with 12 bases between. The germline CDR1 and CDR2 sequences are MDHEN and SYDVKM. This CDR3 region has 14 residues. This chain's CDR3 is CASSSPGSNYGYTF. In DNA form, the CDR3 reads TGTGCCAGCAGCTCCCCCGGGAGTAACTATGGCTACACCTTC.

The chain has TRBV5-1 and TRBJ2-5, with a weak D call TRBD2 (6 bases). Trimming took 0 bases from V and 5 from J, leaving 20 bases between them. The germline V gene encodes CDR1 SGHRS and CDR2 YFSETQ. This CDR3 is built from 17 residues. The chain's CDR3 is CASSLAARTTHRETQYF. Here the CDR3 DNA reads TGCGCCAGCAGCTTGGCCGCCCGGACTACCCATCGGGAGACCCAGTACTTC.

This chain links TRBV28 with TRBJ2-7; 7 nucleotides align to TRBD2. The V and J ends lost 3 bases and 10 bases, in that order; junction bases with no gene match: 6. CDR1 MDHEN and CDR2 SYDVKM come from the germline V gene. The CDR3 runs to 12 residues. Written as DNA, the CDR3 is TGTGCCAGCAGTTTTTCGGGGAGGGCCCAGTACTTC. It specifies CASSFSGRAQYF.

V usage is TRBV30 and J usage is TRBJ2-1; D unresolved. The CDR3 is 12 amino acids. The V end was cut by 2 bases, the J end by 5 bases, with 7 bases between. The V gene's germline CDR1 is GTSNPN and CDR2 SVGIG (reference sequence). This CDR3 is CAWSLQHNEQFF. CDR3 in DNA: TGTGCCTGGAGTCTACAGCACAATGAGCAGTTCTTC.

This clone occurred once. CDR3 bases: TGTGCCAGTAGCCCAGGGTTTGGGGCCAACGTCCTGACTTTC. Its translation: CASSPGFGANVLTF. The chain combines TRBV19 with TRBJ2-6, with D possibly TRBD1 on 5 matching bases. CDR3 length: 14 amino acids. Trimming left V 6 bases short and J 3 bases short, with 9 bases between. CDR1 and CDR2 (germline): LNHDA, SQIVND (reference sequence).

CDR3 region: CASRSAGQSYNEQFF. The CDR3 DNA follows: TGTGCCAGCAGGTCAGCGGGTCAATCCTACAATGAGCAGTTCTTC. The chain combines TRBV6-1 with TRBJ2-1, with D possibly matching TRBD2 (6 bases). The CDR3 totals 15 residues. Trimming shortened V by 6 bases and J by 1 base, and 13 bases separated the two germline ends. Germline loops: CDR1 MNHNS, CDR2 SASEGT.

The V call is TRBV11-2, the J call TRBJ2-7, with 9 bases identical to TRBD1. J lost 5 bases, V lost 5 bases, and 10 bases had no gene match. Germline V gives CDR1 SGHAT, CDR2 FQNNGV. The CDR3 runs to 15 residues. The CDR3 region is CASSQTGTGSNEQYF. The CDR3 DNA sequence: TGTGCCAGCAGCCAGACCGGGACAGGGTCAAACGAGCAGTACTTC.

The chain's CDR3 is CASSLKGGNRGTEAFF. CDR3 bases: TGTGCCAGCAGCTTAAAAGGAGGTAACAGGGGCACTGAAGCTTTCTTT. This sequence joins TRBV7-8 and TRBJ1-1, with TRBD1 matching 7 bases. J lost 4 bases, V lost 2 bases, and 10 bases had no gene match. The CDR3 is 16 amino acids. In germline, CDR1 is SGHVS, CDR2 FQNEAQ.

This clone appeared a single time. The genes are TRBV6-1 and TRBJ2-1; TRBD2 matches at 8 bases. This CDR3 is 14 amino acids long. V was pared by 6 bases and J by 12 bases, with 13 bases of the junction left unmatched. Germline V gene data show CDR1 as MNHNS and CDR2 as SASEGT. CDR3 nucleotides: TGTGCCAGCAGGGCCGGACTAGCAGGGGAACCGCAGTTCTTC. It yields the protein CASRAGLAGEPQFF.

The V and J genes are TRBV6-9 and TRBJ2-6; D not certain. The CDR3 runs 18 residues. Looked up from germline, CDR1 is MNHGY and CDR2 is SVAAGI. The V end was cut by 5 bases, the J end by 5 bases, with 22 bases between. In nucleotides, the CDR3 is TGTGCCAGCAGTGGAAGGGCGCCTAGACAAAGTCGGGCCAACGTCCTGACTTTC. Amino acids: CASSGRAPRQSRANVLTF.

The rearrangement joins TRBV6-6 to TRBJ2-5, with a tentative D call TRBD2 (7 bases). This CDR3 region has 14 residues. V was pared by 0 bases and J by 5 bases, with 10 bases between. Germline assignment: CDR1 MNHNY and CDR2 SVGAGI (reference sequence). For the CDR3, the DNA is TGTGCCAGCAGTTACTCGGGGAGGGGGGAGACCCAGTACTTC. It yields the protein CASSYSGRGETQYF.

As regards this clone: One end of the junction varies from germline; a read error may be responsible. CDR3 sequence (DNA): TGTGCCACCAACAGAGATAAACCCCGGACAGCGGACCCCTATGGCTACACCTTC. Translating it yields CATNRDKPRTADPYGYTF. The chain employs TRBV15 and TRBJ1-2; TRBD1 is a possible D gene (6 bases). There are 18 residues in the CDR3. The germline gives CDR1 LNHNV, CDR2 YYDKDF (reference sequence).

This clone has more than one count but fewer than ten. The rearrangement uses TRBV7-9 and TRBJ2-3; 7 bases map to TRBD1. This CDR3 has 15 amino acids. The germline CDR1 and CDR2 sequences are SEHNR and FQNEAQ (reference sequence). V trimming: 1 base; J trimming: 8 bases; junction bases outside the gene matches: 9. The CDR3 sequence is CASSLGYRGMGTQYF. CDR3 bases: TGTGCCAGCAGCTTAGGCTACAGGGGAATGGGTACGCAGTATTTT.

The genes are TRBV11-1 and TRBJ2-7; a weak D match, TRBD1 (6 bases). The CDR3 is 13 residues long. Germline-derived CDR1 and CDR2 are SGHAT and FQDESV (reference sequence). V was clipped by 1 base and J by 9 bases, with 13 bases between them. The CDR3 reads CASSLGPTGSQYF. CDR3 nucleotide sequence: TGTGCCAGCAGCTTAGGCCCGACAGGTTCGCAGTACTTC. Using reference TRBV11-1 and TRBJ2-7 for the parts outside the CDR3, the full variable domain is EAEVAQSPRYKITEKSQAVAFWCDPISGHATLYWYRQILGQGPELLVQFQDESVVDDSQLPKDRFSAERLKGVDSTLKIQPAELGDSAMYLCASSLGPTGSQYFGPGTRLTVT.

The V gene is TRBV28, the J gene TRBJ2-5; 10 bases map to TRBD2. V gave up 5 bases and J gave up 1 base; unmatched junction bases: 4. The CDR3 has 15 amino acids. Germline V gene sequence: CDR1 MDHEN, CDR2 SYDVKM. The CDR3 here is CASSRAGGPQETQYF. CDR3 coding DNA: TGTGCCAGCAGTCGAGCGGGAGGGCCCCAAGAGACCCAGTACTTC.

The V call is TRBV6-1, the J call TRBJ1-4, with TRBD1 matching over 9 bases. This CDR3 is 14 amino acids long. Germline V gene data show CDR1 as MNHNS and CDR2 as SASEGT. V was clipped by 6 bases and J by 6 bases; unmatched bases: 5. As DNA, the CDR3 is TGTGCCAGCAGCCGACAGGGGGGCTATGAAAAACTGTTTTTT. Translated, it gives CASSRQGGYEKLFF.

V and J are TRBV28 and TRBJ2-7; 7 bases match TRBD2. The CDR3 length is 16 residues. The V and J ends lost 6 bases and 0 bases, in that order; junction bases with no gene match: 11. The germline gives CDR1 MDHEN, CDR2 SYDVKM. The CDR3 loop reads CASSDVPGGSSYEQYF. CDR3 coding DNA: TGTGCCAGCAGCGACGTCCCGGGCGGGAGCTCCTACGAGCAGTACTTC.

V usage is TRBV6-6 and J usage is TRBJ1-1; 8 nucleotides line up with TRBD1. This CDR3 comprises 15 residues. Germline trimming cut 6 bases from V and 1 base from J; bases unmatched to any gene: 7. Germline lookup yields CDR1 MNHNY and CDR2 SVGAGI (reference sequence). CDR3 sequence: CASRAGGGRNTEAFF. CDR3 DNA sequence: TGTGCCAGCAGGGCAGGGGGCGGCCGGAACACTGAAGCTTTCTTT.

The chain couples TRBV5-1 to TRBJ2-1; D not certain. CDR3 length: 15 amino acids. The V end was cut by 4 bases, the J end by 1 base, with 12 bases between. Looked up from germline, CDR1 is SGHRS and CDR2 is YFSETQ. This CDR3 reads CASSPRVGSYNEQFF. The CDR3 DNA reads TGCGCCAGCAGCCCCCGGGTAGGGTCCTACAATGAGCAGTTCTTC.

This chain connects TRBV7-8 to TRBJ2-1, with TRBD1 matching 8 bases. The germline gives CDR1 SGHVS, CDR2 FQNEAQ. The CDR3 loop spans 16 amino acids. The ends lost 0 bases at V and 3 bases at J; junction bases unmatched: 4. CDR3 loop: CASSLARGPRYNEQFF. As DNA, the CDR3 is TGTGCCAGCAGCTTAGCCAGGGGGCCCCGCTACAATGAGCAGTTCTTC.